This T cell receptor (beta chain) emerged from a study of T cell repertoires in cytomegalovirus infection. Study information: Based on public TCR beta signatures, there were indications of CMV infection and of a matching HLA type.

Many counts were recorded for this clonotype. Its antigen is still unknown. One entry per CDR3 protein results from TCRdb running MiXCR on the reads. The sample records some 150,000 distinct CDR3 sequences, roughly 6.5% being singletons. V lost 3 bases to trimming and J lost 2 bases, with 17 bases between them. CDR1 and CDR2 from the germline V gene are SGHVS and FQNEAQ. The CDR3 consists of 16 residues. General study findings and limits: The ex vivo response was dominated by HLA-C-restricted CMV-specific TCR beta clonotypes.

The chain uses TRBV7-8 and TRBJ2-7, with D maybe TRBD1 (6 bases). The receptor was isolated from a human donor in good health (CMV status not recorded). Some clones in this sample may be carry-over from other donors' samples. Sequenced sample: PBMCs. The CDR3 here is CASSFGQSEPAYEQYF. Written as DNA, the CDR3 is TGTGCCAGCAGCTTTGGACAGAGTGAGCCCGCCTACGAGCAGTACTTC.